The entry below describes one T cell receptor beta chain. This clonotype was detected many times. Its antigen has not been determined. Qualities for individual bases were not recorded, and no much larger clone is one base off. From its cysteine to its phenylalanine, the CDR3 spans 14 amino acids. Only the CDR3 part of the read is kept: 42 bases, read in frame from the first base. Based on the germline V gene, the CDR1 and CDR2 sequences are SGHRS and YFSETQ. The trim is 5 bases for V and 2 bases for J, with a gap of 11 bases between the germline ends. The data belong to a study of CD8 T cells in ankylosing spondylitis listed by TCRdb under 2017. For context, the study as a whole: The study profiled T cell receptor beta repertoires in healthy donors and ankylosing spondylitis patients to find disease-linked TCR variants. The full study cohort was made up of 25 to 30 ankylosing spondylitis patients and around 100 healthy donors. Peripheral blood samples were taken, and synovial fluid was additionally collected from ankylosing spondylitis patients. Study-level results and caveats: The disease-linked clones were reported to be significantly enriched in matched synovial fluid samples from ankylosing spondylitis patients. Some of the motif variants had been reported before in the synovial fluid and blood of reactive arthritis patients, a finding that suggests common disease-initiation mechanisms. The disease-linked clones had a CD8+ phenotype and were found at relatively low frequencies in peripheral blood. Blood from ankylosing spondylitis patients appeared to be characterized by a TCR beta motif composed of roughly eight highly homologous amino acid variants.

The listed sequencing device is Illumina HiSeq 2500. Quantitative 5'-RACE with molecular barcodes was used to prepare TCR beta libraries. The source study handled its data this way. A new computational method, built on a probabilistic model of VDJ rearrangement, was used to identify disease-linked TCR variants. The public reads were reprocessed in TCRdb via fastp at Q25 and MiXCR, keeping in-frame beta chains. A single entry per CDR3 protein holds the most common genes and DNA from its merged rows. TCRdb's processing, not the authors' own work, is the source of the V and J calls. In all, the sample holds around 490,000 distinct CDR3 sequences, and roughly 5.3% of those were seen once. The biggest ten clones account for roughly 3.5% of the sample.

The clonotype originates from a male donor with ankylosing spondylitis. The sample comprised blood, either unsorted or a sorted T cell fraction (not recorded which). This receptor chain uses TRBV5-1 and TRBJ2-1, with the D segment identity uncertain. The DNA sequence reads TGCGCCAGCAGACCGGGTCGGCCCTACAATGAGCAGTTCTTC. The resulting protein is CASRPGRPYNEQFF. The CDR3 plus the reference TRBV5-1 and TRBJ2-1 genes for the other parts give the full variable domain: KAGVTQTPRYLIKTRGQQVTLSCSPISGHRSVSWYQQTPGQGLQFLFEYFSETQRNKGNFPGRFSGRQFSNSRSEMNVSTLELGDSALYLCASRPGRPYNEQFFGPGTRLTVL.